The 2 T cell receptor beta chains below all came from one sample that was sequenced in a study of T cells in Graves' hyperthyroidism and ophthalmopathy. Amplified TCR beta CDR3 regions came from RNA transcripts. The TCR CDR3 first-round RT-PCR relied on the HTBI primer set. TCRdb redid the calling of the multiplex PCR reads with MiXCR, one entry per CDR3 protein. This table holds approximately 500,000 distinct CDR3 sequences, 40% to 55% found once. Sequencing was done on a sample of peripheral blood or thyroid tissue (not recorded which). These receptors were collected from a woman aged 18 to 35 with Graves' hyperthyroidism.

This clonotype was counted only a few times. The chain links TRBV30 to TRBJ2-7, with a possible D match to TRBD1 (5 bases). The V gene lost 1 base and the J gene lost 3 bases, with 13 bases spanning the gap. This CDR3 region has 14 residues. Looked up from germline, CDR1 is GTSNPN and CDR2 is SVGIG (reference sequence). The CDR3 bases are TGTGCCTGGAGTGGTGACAGCGTTAGCTACGAGCAGTACTTC. This translates into CAWSGDSVSYEQYF.

In this sample, this clonotype turned up once. V usage is TRBV20-1 and J usage is TRBJ1-2; D is possibly TRBD1 (5 bases). The V and J ends lost 5 bases and 8 bases respectively, with 21 bases between them. CDR3 size: 14 residues. Germline assignment: CDR1 DFQATT and CDR2 SNEGSKA (reference sequence). The CDR3 is CSAPPSQDISGYTF. CDR3 DNA: TGCAGTGCTCCTCCCTCCCAGGACATATCAGGCTACACCTTC.